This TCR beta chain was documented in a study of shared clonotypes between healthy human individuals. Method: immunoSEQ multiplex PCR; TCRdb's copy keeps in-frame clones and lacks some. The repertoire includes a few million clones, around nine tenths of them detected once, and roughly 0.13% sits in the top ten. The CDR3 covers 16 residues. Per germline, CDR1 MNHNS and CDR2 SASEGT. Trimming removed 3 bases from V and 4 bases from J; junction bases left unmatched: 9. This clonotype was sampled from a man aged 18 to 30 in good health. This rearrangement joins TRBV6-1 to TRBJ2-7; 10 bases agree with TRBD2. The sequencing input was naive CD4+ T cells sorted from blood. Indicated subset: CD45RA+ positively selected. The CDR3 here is CASSDSGGVKQYEQYF. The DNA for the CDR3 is TGTGCCAGCAGTGACAGCGGGGGGGTTAAGCAGTACGAGCAGTACTTC.